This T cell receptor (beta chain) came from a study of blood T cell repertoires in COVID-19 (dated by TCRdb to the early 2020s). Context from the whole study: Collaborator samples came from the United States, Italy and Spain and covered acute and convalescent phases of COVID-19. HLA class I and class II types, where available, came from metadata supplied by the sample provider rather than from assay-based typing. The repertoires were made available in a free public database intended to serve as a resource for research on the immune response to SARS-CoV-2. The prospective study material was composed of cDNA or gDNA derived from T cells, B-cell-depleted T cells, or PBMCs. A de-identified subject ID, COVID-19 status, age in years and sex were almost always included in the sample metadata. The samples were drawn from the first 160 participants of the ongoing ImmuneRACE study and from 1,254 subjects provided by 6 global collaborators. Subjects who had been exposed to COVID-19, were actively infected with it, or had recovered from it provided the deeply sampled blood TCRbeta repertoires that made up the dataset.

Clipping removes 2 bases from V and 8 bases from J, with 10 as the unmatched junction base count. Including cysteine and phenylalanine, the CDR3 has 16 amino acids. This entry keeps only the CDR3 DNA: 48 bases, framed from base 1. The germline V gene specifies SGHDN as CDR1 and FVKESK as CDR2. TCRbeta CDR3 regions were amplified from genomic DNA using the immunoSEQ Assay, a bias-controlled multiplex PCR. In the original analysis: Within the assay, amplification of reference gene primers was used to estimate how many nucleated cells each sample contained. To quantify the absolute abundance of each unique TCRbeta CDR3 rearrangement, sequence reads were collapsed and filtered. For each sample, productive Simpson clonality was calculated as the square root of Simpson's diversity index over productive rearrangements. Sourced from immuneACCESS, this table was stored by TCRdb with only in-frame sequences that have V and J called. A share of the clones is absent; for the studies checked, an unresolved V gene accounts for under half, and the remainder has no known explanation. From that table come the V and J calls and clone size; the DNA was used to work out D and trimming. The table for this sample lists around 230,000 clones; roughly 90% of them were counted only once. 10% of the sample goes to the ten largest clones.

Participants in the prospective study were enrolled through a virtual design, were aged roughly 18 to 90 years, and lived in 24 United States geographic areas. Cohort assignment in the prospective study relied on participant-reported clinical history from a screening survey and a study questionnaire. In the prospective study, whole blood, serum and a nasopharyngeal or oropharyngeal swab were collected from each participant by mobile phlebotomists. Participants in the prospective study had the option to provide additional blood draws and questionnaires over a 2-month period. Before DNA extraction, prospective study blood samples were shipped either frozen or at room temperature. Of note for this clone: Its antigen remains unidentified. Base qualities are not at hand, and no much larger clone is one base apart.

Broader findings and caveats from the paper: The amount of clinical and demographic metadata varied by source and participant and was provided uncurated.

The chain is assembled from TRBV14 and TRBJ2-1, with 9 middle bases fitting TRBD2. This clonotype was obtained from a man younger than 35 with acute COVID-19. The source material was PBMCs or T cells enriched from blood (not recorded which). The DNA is TGTGCCAGCAGCCAAAGACTTAGCGGGAGTCGATATGAGCAGTTCTTC. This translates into CASSQRLSGSRYEQFF.